These 22 T cell receptor beta chains originate from one sample sequenced in a study of OX40 agonist ivuxolimab in advanced cancers. The method was immunoSEQ multiplex PCR; TCRdb's version includes in-frame clones alone and lacks a portion of them. The sample yields tens of thousands of clones, approximately 91% seen once. This specimen consisted of CD4+ or CD8+ T cells sorted from blood, obtained in a trial of the OX40 agonist ivuxolimab. These receptors came from an adult with an advanced solid tumor such as melanoma, head and neck, liver or kidney cancer.

The rearrangement joins TRBV9 to TRBJ2-7; 8 bases agree with TRBD2. J was trimmed by 3 bases and V by 0 bases; bases with no gene match: 5. Germline V gene data show CDR1 as SGDLS and CDR2 as YYNGEE. This CDR3 spans 15 amino acids. CDR3 loop: CASSVDGTSDYEQYF. In DNA form, the CDR3 reads TGTGCCAGCAGCGTAGATGGGACTAGTGACTACGAGCAGTACTTC.

The gene calls are TRBV7-9 and TRBJ2-5, with D hard to call. V gave up 0 bases and J gave up 11 bases, with 10 bases separating them. Germline V gene data show CDR1 as SEHNR and CDR2 as FQNEAQ (reference sequence). The CDR3 runs to 12 residues. The CDR3 DNA reads as TGTGCCAGCAGCTTAGCGGCTGAAGGGCAGTACTTC. As protein: CASSLAAEGQYF.

The V call is TRBV5-6, the J call TRBJ2-7, with TRBD1 matching 7 bases. The CDR3 consists of 15 residues. With V trimmed by 3 bases and J by 3 bases, 9 bases remained unmatched. Germline V gives CDR1 SGHDT, CDR2 YYEEEE. The CDR3 coding sequence is TGTGCCAGCAGCTCCACAGGACAGGTTTTCTACGAGCAGTACTTC. Protein sequence: CASSSTGQVFYEQYF.

This clone showed up just once. The chain recombines TRBV6-6 with TRBJ1-5; D gene ambiguous. This CDR3 region has 13 residues. Germline CDR1 reads MNHNY; CDR2 reads SVGAGI (reference sequence). Trimming took off 5 bases at V and 1 base at J, with 6 bases between the two ends. The CDR3 bases are TGTGCCAGCAGTCTTAAAAGCAATCAGCCCCAGCATTTT. Translated: CASSLKSNQPQHF.

The V and J genes are TRBV2 and TRBJ2-2, with D possibly being TRBD2 (5 bases). Germline values: CDR1 SNHLY, CDR2 FYNNEI. This CDR3 has 13 amino acids. V was cut by 11 bases and J by 5 bases, with 15 bases left in between. CDR3 protein: CAVPPRGTGELFF. CDR3 DNA: TGTGCCGTACCCCCCCGGGGTACCGGGGAGCTGTTTTTT. Full variable domain (outside the CDR3, taken from reference TRBV2 and TRBJ2-2): EPEVTQTPSHQVTQMGQEVILRCVPISNHLYFYWYRQILGQKVEFLVSFYNNEISEKSEIFDDQFSVERPDGSNFTLKIRSTKLEDSAMYFCAVPPRGTGELFFGEGSRLTVL.

The chain recombines TRBV27 with TRBJ2-1; D tentatively fits TRBD1 or TRBD2 (6 bases each). V lost 0 bases to trimming and J lost 1 base, with 10 bases between them. The CDR3 has 16 amino acids. CDR1 and CDR2 (germline): MNHEY, SMNVEV (reference sequence). CDR3 sequence reads: CASSLSKGGSYNEQFF. CDR3 in DNA: TGTGCCAGCAGTTTATCCAAGGGGGGTTCCTACAATGAGCAGTTCTTC.

CDR3 sequence: CASSLSGGDRSYEQYF. CDR3 DNA: TGTGCCAGCAGCTTAAGTGGAGGGGACCGGTCCTACGAGCAGTACTTC. This rearrangement joins TRBV13 to TRBJ2-7; TRBD2 is a possible D gene (6 bases). Per germline, CDR1 PRHDT and CDR2 FYEKMQ (reference sequence). CDR3 size: 16 residues. V lost 2 bases and J lost 1, with 15 bases in between.

V and J are TRBV6-1 and TRBJ2-1; D is uncertain. Deletions cut 7 bases from V and 2 bases from J, with 6 bases between. The germline gives CDR1 MNHNS, CDR2 SASEGT. CDR3 length: 12 residues. The CDR3 bases are TGTGCCAGCAAAGGGACCTACAATGAGCAGTTCTTC. It codes for CASKGTYNEQFF.

The chain joins TRBV9 to TRBJ2-7, with D unresolved. The ends were cut back, 5 bases at V and 2 bases at J, with 14 bases in the middle. The CDR3 loop spans 14 amino acids. Per germline, CDR1 SGDLS and CDR2 YYNGEE. This CDR3 is CASSATPSPYEQYF. The CDR3 bases are TGTGCCAGCAGTGCTACTCCGAGTCCCTACGAGCAGTACTTC.

The chain is built from TRBV7-8 and TRBJ1-2; 7 bases agree with TRBD1. This CDR3 has 14 amino acids. Per germline, CDR1 SGHVS and CDR2 FQNEAQ. Trimming at V came to 5 bases and at J to 3 bases, leaving 6 bases not matched to a gene. CDR3 sequence (DNA): TGTGCCAGCAGCCCTAGGGGGACAGACTATGGCTACACCTTC. As protein: CASSPRGTDYGYTF.

In this sample, this clone turned up a few times. V usage is TRBV10-1 and J usage is TRBJ1-1; D is undetermined. This CDR3 comprises 11 residues. Germline V gives CDR1 WNHNN, CDR2 SYGVQD (reference sequence). V was clipped by 2 bases and J by 7 bases, with 5 bases between them. The DNA for the CDR3 is TGCGCCAGCAGTGAGCGGGGTGAAGCTTTCTTT. It codes for CASSERGEAFF.

The V call is TRBV4-1, the J call TRBJ2-1; perhaps TRBD2 as D (5 bases). V was clipped by 0 bases and J by 9 bases, with 15 bases between them. Germline CDR1 is MGHRA and CDR2 is YSYEKL. CDR3 length: 15 amino acids. The CDR3 coding sequence is TGCGCCAGCAGCCAAGAAACTGGGCTAGCTGTTGAGCAGTTCTTC. Its translation: CASSQETGLAVEQFF.

V and J are TRBV6-1 and TRBJ2-7; TRBD2 aligns across 11 bases. The CDR3 has 15 residues. The germline gives CDR1 MNHNS, CDR2 SASEGT. Unmatched junction bases numbered 5, after V lost 4 bases and J lost 3 bases. This chain's CDR3 is CASSAGLAVYYEQYF. The DNA for the CDR3 is TGTGCCAGCAGTGCGGGACTAGCGGTTTACTACGAGCAGTACTTC.

The gene calls are TRBV4-2 and TRBJ2-7; the D is unclear. The length of the CDR3 is 13 residues. V was cut by 0 bases and J by 3 bases, with 6 bases left in between. Looked up from germline, CDR1 is LGHNA and CDR2 is YNFKEQ. In nucleotides, the CDR3 is TGTGCCAGCAGCCAAGATTCAGGCTACGAGCAGTACTTC. Its translation is CASSQDSGYEQYF.

This chain links TRBV9 with TRBJ2-7, with 9 bases matching TRBD2. CDR3 length: 15 residues. J was trimmed by 4 bases and V by 0 bases; bases with no gene match: 5. Germline V gene data show CDR1 as SGDLS and CDR2 as YYNGEE. The CDR3 nucleotides are TGTGCCAGCAGCGTAGGAGCGGGAGGAGGGTACGAGCAGTACTTC. This translates into CASSVGAGGGYEQYF.

The chain carries TRBV5-1 and TRBJ1-4; 8 bases are shared with TRBD1. Germline CDR1 and CDR2: SGHRS and YFSETQ. Germline trimming cut 4 bases from V and 4 bases from J; bases unmatched to any gene: 6. This CDR3 region has 15 residues. DNA of the CDR3: TGCGCCAGCAGCGAGCTGACAGGGGATAATGAAAAACTGTTTTTT. The encoded protein is CASSELTGDNEKLFF.

This clone has a single count. This chain joins TRBV4-1 and TRBJ1-1; D is possibly TRBD1 (6 bases). The CDR3 runs to 13 residues. V shed 3 bases and J shed 10 bases, with 15 bases lying between them. Germline-derived CDR1 and CDR2 are MGHRA and YSYEKL. As DNA, the CDR3 is TGCGCCAGCAGCCACCTGGGGGCCGTGGGAGCTTTCTTT. Its protein product is CASSHLGAVGAFF.

The V call is TRBV5-5, the J call TRBJ2-7, with D possibly being TRBD2 (5 bases). The CDR3 is made up of 14 amino acids. V dropped 0 bases and J dropped 0 bases, with 7 bases sitting between them. Per germline, CDR1 SGHKS and CDR2 YYEKEE (reference sequence). CDR3 in DNA: TGTGCCAGCAGCTTGGTAGGGAGCTCCTACGAGCAGTACTTC. It codes for CASSLVGSSYEQYF.

This rearrangement joins TRBV7-9 to TRBJ2-5; 8 bases map to TRBD1. V lost 5 bases, J lost 4 bases, and 6 bases stayed unmatched. CDR1 is SEHNR, CDR2 FQNEAQ, per germline (reference sequence). This CDR3 has 14 amino acids. CDR3 sequence reads: CASSPRDRRETQYF. In nucleotides, the CDR3 is TGTGCCAGCAGCCCGAGGGACAGGCGAGAGACCCAGTACTTC.

The rearrangement joins TRBV5-1 to TRBJ1-2; D is undetermined. CDR1 SGHRS and CDR2 YFSETQ come from the germline V gene. The CDR3 has 14 residues. Trimming removed 1 base from V and 4 bases from J, with 11 bases in between. The CDR3 DNA follows: TGCGCCAGCAGCTTGAGTGGTACAGCCTATGGCTACACCTTC. Its protein is CASSLSGTAYGYTF.

This clone was observed once. The gene calls are TRBV6-5 and TRBJ1-2; unclear D gene. From germline, CDR1 is MNHEY and CDR2 SVGAGI. CDR3 size: 15 residues. V gave up 2 bases and J gave up 0 bases, with 10 bases separating them. CDR3: CASSYVPRPNYGYTF. CDR3 nucleotide sequence: TGTGCCAGCAGTTACGTCCCGCGGCCTAACTATGGCTACACCTTC.

The J gene is TRBJ2-7, the V gene TRBV30, with D tentatively TRBD2 (6 bases). The V end was cut by 3 bases, the J end by 0 bases, with 15 bases between. This CDR3 has 15 residues. In germline, CDR1 is GTSNPN, CDR2 SVGIG (reference sequence). CDR3 protein: CAWSEPGLPSYEQYF. CDR3 nucleotide sequence: TGTGCCTGGAGCGAACCGGGACTTCCCTCCTACGAGCAGTACTTC. Together with reference TRBV30 and TRBJ2-7, the CDR3 gives the full variable domain: SQTIHQWPATLVQPVGSPLSLECTVEGTSNPNLYWYRQAAGRGLQLLFYSVGIGQISSEVPQNLSASRPQDRQFILSSKKLLLSDSGFYLCAWSEPGLPSYEQYFGPGTRLTVT.